This TCR beta chain derives from a study of T-cell reconstitution after alpha-beta-depleted transplantation in children. In its sample, this clonotype was seen many times. During its preparation, the TCRbeta library received unique molecular identifiers. MiXCR, applied by TCRdb to the PCR reads, yields one record per CDR3 protein. The table lists roughly 66,000 distinct CDR3 sequences, approximately 5% of them singletons. Looked up from germline, CDR1 is SGHRS and CDR2 is YFSETQ. This CDR3 has 15 amino acids. V was clipped by 4 bases and J by 3 bases, with 16 bases between them. The clonotype was recovered from a boy under three years old who had a stem cell transplant for acute myeloid leukemia, so the T cells may come from the graft donor. V usage is TRBV5-1 and J usage is TRBJ1-2; D call uncertain. Source: PBMCs, mostly from graft donor cells, taken 180 days after TCRalphabeta/CD19-depleted stem cell transplant. The CDR3 is CASSDPGEPYYGYTF. CDR3 sequence (DNA): TGCGCCAGCAGCGACCCAGGAGAACCTTACTATGGCTACACCTTC.